This T cell receptor (beta chain) was captured in a study of T-cell memory formation after mild COVID-19. TCRdb used MiXCR to reprocess the 5' RACE reads, holding one entry per CDR3 protein. The data contain fewer than 700,000 distinct CDR3 sequences, less than 25% of them seen just once; the ten biggest clones take up around 7.7%. This CDR3 contains 14 residues. Germline CDR1 reads SGHTA; CDR2 reads FQGNSA. The ends were cut back, 3 bases at V and 2 bases at J, with 10 bases in the middle. The gene calls are TRBV7-2 and TRBJ2-5; tentatively, D is TRBD2 (6 bases). The receptor comes from an adult woman who had mild COVID-19 (a few samples of this study predate the infection). Cell type and time point are not known. Material: PBMCs or a T cell subset sorted from them (not recorded which). The CDR3 nucleotides read TGTGCCAGCAGCTTGAGGGACTTTCAAGAGACCCAGTACTTC. Translation gives CASSLRDFQETQYF.